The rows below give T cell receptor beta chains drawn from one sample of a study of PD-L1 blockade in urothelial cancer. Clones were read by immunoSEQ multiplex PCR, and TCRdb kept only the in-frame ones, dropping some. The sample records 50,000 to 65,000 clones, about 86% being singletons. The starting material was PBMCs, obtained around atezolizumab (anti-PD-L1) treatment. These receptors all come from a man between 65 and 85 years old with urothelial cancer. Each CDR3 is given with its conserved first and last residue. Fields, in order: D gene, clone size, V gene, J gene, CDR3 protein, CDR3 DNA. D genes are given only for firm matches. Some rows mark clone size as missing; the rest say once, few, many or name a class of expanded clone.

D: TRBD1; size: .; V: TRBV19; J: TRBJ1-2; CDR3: CASSPPQGRFPGYTF; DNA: TGTGCCAGTAGCCCCCCACAGGGGCGATTTCCTGGCTACACCTTC
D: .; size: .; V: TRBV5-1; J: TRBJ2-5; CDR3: CASSLDRGETQYF; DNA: TGCGCCAGCAGCTTGGACCGGGGGGAGACCCAGTACTTC
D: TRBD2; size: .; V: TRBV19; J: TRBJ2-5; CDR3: CASSIGGRGLPETQYF; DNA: TGTGCCAGTAGTATAGGCGGGAGGGGGTTACCGGAGACCCAGTACTTC
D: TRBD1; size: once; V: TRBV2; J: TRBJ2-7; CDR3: CASWGQGNYEQYF; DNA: TGTGCCAGCTGGGGACAGGGGAACTACGAGCAGTACTTC
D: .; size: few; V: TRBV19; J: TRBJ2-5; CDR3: CASSSQVLETQYF; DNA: TGTGCCAGTAGTAGCCAGGTGCTTGAGACCCAGTACTTC
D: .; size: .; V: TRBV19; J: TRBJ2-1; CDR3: CASSTPGTLRNEQFF; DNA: TGTGCCAGTAGTACCCCCGGGACTTTAAGAAATGAGCAGTTCTTC
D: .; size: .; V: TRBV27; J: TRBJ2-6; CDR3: CASSVTTGSGANVLTF; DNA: TGTGCCAGCAGTGTAACCACAGGGTCCGGGGCCAACGTCCTGACTTTC
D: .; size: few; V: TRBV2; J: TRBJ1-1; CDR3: CASSEEYTEAFF; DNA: TGTGCCAGCAGTGAGGAGTACACTGAAGCTTTCTTT
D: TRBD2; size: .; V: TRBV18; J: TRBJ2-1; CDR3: CASSPQRGYNEQFF; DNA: TGTGCCAGCTCACCACAGCGGGGGTACAATGAGCAGTTCTTC
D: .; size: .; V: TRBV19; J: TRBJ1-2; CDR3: CASSISAGHGYTF; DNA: TGTGCCAGTAGTATTTCGGCAGGGCATGGCTACACCTTC
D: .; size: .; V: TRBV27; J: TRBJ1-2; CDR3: CASLSPSLAEGYTF; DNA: TGTGCCAGCTTGTCCCCCTCTCTGGCAGAAGGCTACACCTTC
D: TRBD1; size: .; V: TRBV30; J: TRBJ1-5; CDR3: CAWSGQGLGNQPQHF; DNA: TGTGCCTGGAGCGGACAGGGTTTGGGCAATCAGCCCCAGCATTTT
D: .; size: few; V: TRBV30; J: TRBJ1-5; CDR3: CAWSVQVNQPQHF; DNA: TGTGCCTGGAGTGTACAAGTAAATCAGCCCCAGCATTTT
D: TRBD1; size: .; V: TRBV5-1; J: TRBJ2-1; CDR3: CASSQPGTGVVNEQFF; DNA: TGCGCCAGCAGCCAACCCGGGACAGGGGTTGTAAATGAGCAGTTCTTC
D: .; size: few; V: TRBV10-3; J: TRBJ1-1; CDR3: CAISEGQGEAFF; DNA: TGTGCCATCAGTGAAGGCCAGGGAGAAGCTTTCTTT
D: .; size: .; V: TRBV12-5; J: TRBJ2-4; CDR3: CASGLVSAENIQYF; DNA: TGTGCTAGTGGTTTGGTGTCGGCGGAAAACATTCAGTACTTC
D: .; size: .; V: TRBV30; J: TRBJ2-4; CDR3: CAWSVGRGLAKNIQYF; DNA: TGTGCCTGGAGTGTCGGGCGGGGTTTAGCCAAAAACATTCAGTACTTC
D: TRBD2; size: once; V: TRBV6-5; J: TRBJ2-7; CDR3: CASSRTSGGGPQYF; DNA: TGTGCCAGCAGCCGTACTAGCGGGGGTGGCCCCCAGTACTTC
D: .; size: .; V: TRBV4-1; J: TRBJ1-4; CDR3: CASSQDREGYEKLFF; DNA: TGCGCCAGCAGCCAAGATCGGGAGGGTTACGAAAAACTGTTTTTT
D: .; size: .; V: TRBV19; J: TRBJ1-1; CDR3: CASTYGWGDGRAFF; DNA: TGTGCCAGTACCTATGGGTGGGGGGACGGACGAGCTTTCTTT
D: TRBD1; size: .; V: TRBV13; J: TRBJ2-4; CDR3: CASSSGQGFKNIQYF; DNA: TGTGCCAGCAGCTCGGGACAGGGGTTCAAAAACATTCAGTACTTC
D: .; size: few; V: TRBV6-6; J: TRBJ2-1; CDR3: CASNSGTRSSYNEQFF; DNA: TGTGCCAGCAATTCCGGGACTCGCAGCTCCTACAATGAGCAGTTCTTC
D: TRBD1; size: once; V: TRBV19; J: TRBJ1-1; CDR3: CASAEPGGENTEAFF; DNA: TGTGCCAGTGCCGAACCAGGGGGAGAGAACACTGAAGCTTTCTTT
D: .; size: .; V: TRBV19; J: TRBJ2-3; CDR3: CASGVGRGVADTQYF; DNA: TGTGCCAGTGGAGTCGGACGGGGTGTAGCAGATACGCAGTATTTT
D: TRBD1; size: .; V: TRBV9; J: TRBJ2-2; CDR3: CASRNPGTGDTGELFF; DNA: TGTGCCAGCAGGAACCCCGGGACAGGAGACACCGGGGAGCTGTTTTTT
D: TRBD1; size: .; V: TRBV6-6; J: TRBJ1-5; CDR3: CASTPTGGLQPQHF; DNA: TGTGCCAGCACTCCAACAGGGGGCCTGCAGCCCCAGCATTTT
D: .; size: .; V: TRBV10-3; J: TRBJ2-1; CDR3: CAISDRGNEQFF; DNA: TGTGCCATCAGTGACAGGGGAAATGAGCAGTTCTTC
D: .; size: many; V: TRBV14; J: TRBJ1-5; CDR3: CASSQEGDQPQHF; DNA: TGTGCCAGCAGCCAAGAGGGAGATCAGCCCCAGCATTTT
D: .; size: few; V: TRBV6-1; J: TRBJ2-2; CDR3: CASSNRASTGELFF; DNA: TGTGCCAGCAGTAACAGGGCGAGCACCGGGGAGCTGTTTTTT
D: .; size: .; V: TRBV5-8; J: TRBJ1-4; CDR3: CASGPKIEKLFF; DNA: TGTGCCAGCGGTCCTAAAATAGAAAAACTGTTTTTT
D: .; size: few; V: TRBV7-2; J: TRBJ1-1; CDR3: CASSLNRNTEAFF; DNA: TGTGCCAGCAGCTTAAACAGGAACACTGAAGCTTTCTTT
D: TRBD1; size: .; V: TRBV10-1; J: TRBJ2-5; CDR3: CASITGTAQETQYF; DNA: TGCGCCAGCATTACGGGGACAGCTCAAGAGACCCAGTACTTC
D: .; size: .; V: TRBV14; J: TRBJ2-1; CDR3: CASSPGGLAGTPGDNEQFF; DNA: TGTGCCAGCAGCCCAGGGGGGCTAGCGGGTACTCCAGGAGACAATGAGCAGTTCTTC
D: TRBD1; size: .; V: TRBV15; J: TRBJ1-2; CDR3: CATSRDRAGYTF; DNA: TGTGCCACCAGCAGGGACAGGGCGGGCTACACCTTC
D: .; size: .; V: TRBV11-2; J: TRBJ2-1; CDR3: CASGGAGYNEQFF; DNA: TGTGCCAGCGGGGGAGCGGGCTACAATGAGCAGTTCTTC
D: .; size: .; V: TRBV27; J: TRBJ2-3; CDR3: CASSPPSQGTDTQYF; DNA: TGTGCCAGCAGTCCACCTTCTCAGGGTACAGATACGCAGTATTTT
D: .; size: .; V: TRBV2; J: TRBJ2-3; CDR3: CASSGKTSTDTQYF; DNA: TGTGCCAGCAGCGGGAAGACTAGCACAGATACGCAGTATTTT
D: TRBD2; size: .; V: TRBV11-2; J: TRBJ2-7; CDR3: CASLASGRISSYEQYF; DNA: TGTGCCAGCTTGGCTAGCGGGAGGATTAGCTCCTACGAGCAGTACTTC
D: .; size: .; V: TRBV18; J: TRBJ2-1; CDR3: CASSLELRSYNEQFF; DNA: TGTGCCAGCTCACTCGAACTACGCTCCTACAATGAGCAGTTCTTC
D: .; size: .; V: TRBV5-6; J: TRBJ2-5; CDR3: CASSRGGQETQYF; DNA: TGTGCCAGCAGCCGAGGGGGCCAAGAGACCCAGTACTTC
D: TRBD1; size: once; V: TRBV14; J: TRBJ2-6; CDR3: CASSLTGSGANVLTF; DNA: TGTGCCAGCAGCCTGACAGGGTCTGGGGCCAACGTCCTGACTTTC
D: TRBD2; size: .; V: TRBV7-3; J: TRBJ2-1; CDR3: CASSAGVNEQFF; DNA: TGTGCCAGCAGCGCGGGAGTCAATGAGCAGTTCTTC
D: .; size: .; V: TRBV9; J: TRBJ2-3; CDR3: CASSRQGTDTQYF; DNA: TGTGCCAGCAGCAGACAGGGCACAGATACGCAGTATTTT
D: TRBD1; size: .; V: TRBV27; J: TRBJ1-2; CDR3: CASSSGQGHGYTF; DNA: TGTGCCAGCAGTTCGGGACAGGGCCATGGCTACACCTTC
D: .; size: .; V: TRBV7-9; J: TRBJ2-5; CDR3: CASSFQTTGTQYF; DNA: TGTGCCAGCAGCTTTCAGACTACCGGGACCCAGTACTTC
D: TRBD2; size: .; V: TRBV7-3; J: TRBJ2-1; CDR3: CASSAASGRVGEQFF; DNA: TGTGCCAGCAGCGCCGCTAGCGGGAGGGTGGGTGAGCAGTTCTTC
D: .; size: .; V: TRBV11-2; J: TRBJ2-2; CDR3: CASSPGVVANTGELFF; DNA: TGTGCCAGCAGTCCCGGTGTGGTGGCGAACACCGGGGAGCTGTTTTTT
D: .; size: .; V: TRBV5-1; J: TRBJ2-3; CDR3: CASSSSTDTQYF; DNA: TGCGCCAGCAGCTCAAGCACAGATACGCAGTATTTT
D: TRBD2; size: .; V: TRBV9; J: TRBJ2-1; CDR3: CASSVLSSGWDEQFF; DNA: TGTGCCAGCAGCGTGTTGAGTAGCGGGTGGGATGAGCAGTTCTTC
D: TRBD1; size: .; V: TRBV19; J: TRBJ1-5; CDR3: CASSPLGQANSNQPQHF; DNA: TGTGCCAGTAGTCCCCTGGGACAGGCTAATAGCAATCAGCCCCAGCATTTT
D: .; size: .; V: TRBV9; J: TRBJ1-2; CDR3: CASSVAGDSYGYTF; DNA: TGTGCCAGCAGCGTGGCGGGGGACTCTTATGGCTACACCTTC
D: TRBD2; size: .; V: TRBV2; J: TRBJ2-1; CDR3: CASSGINYVGGSSYNEQFF; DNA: TGTGCCAGCAGTGGAATAAATTACGTGGGGGGGAGCTCCTACAATGAGCAGTTCTTC
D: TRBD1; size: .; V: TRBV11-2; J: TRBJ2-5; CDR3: CASSPRTGGGETQYF; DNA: TGTGCCAGCAGCCCCAGGACAGGGGGCGGGGAGACCCAGTACTTC
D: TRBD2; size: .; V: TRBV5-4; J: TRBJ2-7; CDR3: CASSLTTLAGLPLEQYF; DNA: TGTGCCAGCAGTCTAACAACTTTAGCGGGGCTACCGCTCGAGCAGTACTTC
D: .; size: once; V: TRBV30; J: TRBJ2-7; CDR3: CAWSQTAYEQYF; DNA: TGTGCCTGGAGTCAAACAGCCTACGAGCAGTACTTC
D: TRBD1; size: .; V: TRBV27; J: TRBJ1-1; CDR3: CASTPWGTANTEAFF; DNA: TGTGCCAGCACCCCCTGGGGGACAGCCAACACTGAAGCTTTCTTT
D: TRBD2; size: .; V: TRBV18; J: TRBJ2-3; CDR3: CASSAGGNTDTQYF; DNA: TGTGCCAGCTCAGCCGGGGGGAACACAGATACGCAGTATTTT
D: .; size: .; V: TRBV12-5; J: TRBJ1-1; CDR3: CASGYGPNEAFF; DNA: TGTGCTAGTGGTTATGGCCCGAATGAAGCTTTCTTT
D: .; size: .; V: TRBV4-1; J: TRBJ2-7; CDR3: CASSQVPDSRRHEQYF; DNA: TGCGCCAGCAGCCAAGTCCCCGACAGCCGCCGGCACGAGCAGTACTTC
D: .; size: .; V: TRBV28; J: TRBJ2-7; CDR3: CASSFFSGEGYEQYF; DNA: TGTGCCAGCAGTTTTTTCTCGGGAGAGGGCTACGAGCAGTACTTC